Listed here are 27 T cell receptor beta chains from one sample, sequenced in a study of T-cell reconstitution after alpha-beta-depleted transplantation in children. The library targeted TCRbeta and was prepared with unique molecular identifiers. TCRdb processed the PCR reads anew with MiXCR; each CDR3 protein has one entry. The table has 780,000 or so distinct CDR3 sequences, about 15% seen once. This material consisted of PBMCs, mostly from graft donor cells, taken 360 days after TCRalphabeta/CD19-depleted stem cell transplant. These receptor sequences come from a male patient younger than 18 who had a stem cell transplant for acute lymphoblastic leukemia, so the T cells may come from the graft donor.

This clonotype was seen many times. The rearrangement joins TRBV9 to TRBJ1-1; D uncertain. The CDR3 has 14 amino acids. The germline gives CDR1 SGDLS, CDR2 YYNGEE. V was clipped by 3 bases and J by 4 bases, with 13 bases between them. CDR3 coding DNA: TGTGCCAGCAGCGAGGCCCTTGTGAGCACTGAAGCTTTCTTT. As protein: CASSEALVSTEAFF.

The J gene is TRBJ1-5, the V gene TRBV19; perhaps TRBD1 as D (5 bases). Germline V gene lookup returns CDR1 LNHDA and CDR2 SQIVND (reference sequence). The CDR3 is made up of 14 amino acids. The V end was cut by 6 bases, the J end by 4 bases, with 13 bases between. CDR3 in amino acids: CASRGRVENQPQHF. CDR3 nucleotides: TGTGCCAGTAGAGGCAGGGTGGAAAATCAGCCCCAGCATTTT.

This clonotype appeared a few times. This chain connects TRBV5-1 to TRBJ1-1; TRBD1 is a possible D gene (6 bases). Deletions cut 5 bases from V and 4 bases from J, with 21 bases between. In germline, CDR1 is SGHRS, CDR2 YFSETQ. This CDR3 contains 16 residues. DNA of the CDR3: TGCGCCAGCAGTAAGTCGCGGGGGGCCGTGGTCACTGAAGCTTTCTTT. It codes for CASSKSRGAVVTEAFF.

This rearrangement joins TRBV29-1 to TRBJ2-7; 10 bases are shared with TRBD2. Germline CDR1 is SQVTM and CDR2 is ANQGSEA. This CDR3 region has 14 residues. V trimming: 1 base; J trimming: 2 bases; junction bases outside the gene matches: 2. The CDR3 coding sequence is TGCAGCGTTGAAGGGACTAGCGGAGCCTACGAGCAGTACTTC. Protein: CSVEGTSGAYEQYF.

This clonotype appeared a few times. The chain recombines TRBV4-2 with TRBJ1-2; 8 nucleotides match TRBD1. The CDR3 is made up of 14 amino acids. V gave up 3 bases and J gave up 3 bases; unmatched junction bases: 3. Germline-derived CDR1 and CDR2 are LGHNA and YNFKEQ. The chain's CDR3 is CASSQTGQDYGYTF. As DNA, the CDR3 is TGTGCCAGCAGCCAGACGGGACAGGACTATGGCTACACCTTC.

This clonotype was seen only a few times. The rearrangement uses TRBV7-8 and TRBJ2-1; D not resolved. V lost 5 bases and J lost 2, with 16 bases in between. CDR1 is SGHVS and CDR2 is FQNEAQ in the germline V gene. This CDR3 contains 16 residues. CDR3 sequence: CASSAYDWAAYNEQFF. The CDR3 DNA is TGTGCCAGCAGCGCCTACGACTGGGCTGCCTACAATGAGCAGTTCTTC.

This clonotype was counted between two and nine times. The chain combines TRBV14 with TRBJ1-2; no reliable D call. The germline CDR1 and CDR2 sequences are SGHDN and FVKESK. The V gene lost 0 bases and the J gene lost 4 bases, with 15 bases spanning the gap. The CDR3 has 16 residues. The CDR3 coding sequence is TGTGCCAGCAGCCAAGATCTGTGGCGAGTGGGCTATGGCTACACCTTC. It specifies CASSQDLWRVGYGYTF.

This clonotype was counted a few times. This chain links TRBV7-8 with TRBJ1-4; tentative D call: TRBD1 (6 bases). The V gene lost 1 base and the J gene lost 7 bases, with 10 bases spanning the gap. Germline V gene lookup returns CDR1 SGHVS and CDR2 FQNEAQ. The CDR3 has 14 amino acids. As DNA, the CDR3 is TGTGCCAGCAGCTTAGTTTGGGGGGCTGAAAAACTGTTTTTT. It encodes CASSLVWGAEKLFF.

This clonotype was recorded many times. The chain recombines TRBV11-2 with TRBJ2-5, with D possibly being TRBD1 (6 bases). V was pared by 6 bases and J by 1 base, with 24 bases between. This CDR3 contains 18 residues. Germline values: CDR1 SGHAT, CDR2 FQNNGV. The CDR3 loop is CASSPSLGARPSQETQYF. The CDR3 bases are TGTGCCAGCAGTCCAAGCTTGGGGGCTAGGCCCTCCCAAGAGACCCAGTACTTC.

This rearrangement joins TRBV6-1 to TRBJ2-7; possible D gene TRBD2, 5 bases. This CDR3 is built from 14 residues. The germline CDR1 and CDR2 sequences are MNHNS and SASEGT. Trimming left V 4 bases short and J 0 bases short, with 10 bases between. The CDR3 sequence is CASSAPGNSYEQYF. CDR3 DNA sequence: TGTGCCAGCAGTGCCCCCGGGAACTCCTACGAGCAGTACTTC.

The chain carries TRBV4-1 and TRBJ1-5; D not certain. CDR1 MGHRA and CDR2 YSYEKL come from the germline V gene. With 5 bases removed from V and 8 bases from J, the gap between germline ends came to 10 bases. The CDR3 has 12 residues. The CDR3 region has the DNA TGCGCCAGCAGCAACCCGAGGGAGCCCCAGCATTTT. Amino acids: CASSNPREPQHF.

This clonotype was counted many times. The rearrangement uses TRBV9 and TRBJ1-1, with D perhaps TRBD1 (6 bases). Trimming stripped 1 base from V and 0 bases from J, with 10 bases between. The CDR3 runs 15 residues. Germline V CDR1 and CDR2: SGDLS, YYNGEE. The CDR3 DNA is TGTGCCAGCAGCGTATCTGGGGGCATGAACACTGAAGCTTTCTTT. Its translation: CASSVSGGMNTEAFF.

This clonotype was seen more than once but under ten times. The V gene is TRBV20-1, the J gene TRBJ2-7; D uncertain. The V gene's germline CDR1 is DFQATT and CDR2 SNEGSKA (reference sequence). This CDR3 region has 11 residues. The ends were cut back, 6 bases at V and 2 bases at J, with 8 bases in the middle. Written as DNA, the CDR3 is TGCAGTGCCCTAAGGACCTACGAGCAGTACTTC. Its protein product is CSALRTYEQYF.

This clonotype occurred a few times. In nucleotides, the CDR3 is TGTGCCAGCAGCCAAGTACGGGGAACGGGTAGGTTACATGAGCAGTTCTTC. This encodes CASSQVRGTGRLHEQFF. The chain employs TRBV3-1 and TRBJ2-1, with TRBD2 as a possible D gene (5 bases). Trimming took 1 base from V and 8 from J, leaving 21 bases between them. CDR1 and CDR2 from the germline V gene are LGHDT and YNNKEL (reference sequence). CDR3 size: 17 residues.

DNA of the CDR3: TGTGCCAGCAGCTCGAAGGGGGCTATTTATTTCAATAATTCACCCCTCCACTTT. This codes for CASSSKGAIYFNNSPLHF. The chain uses TRBV27 and TRBJ1-6, with TRBD1 matching over 7 bases. V gave up 6 bases and J gave up 5 bases; unmatched junction bases: 16. CDR3 size: 18 residues. Germline V gives CDR1 MNHEY, CDR2 SMNVEV (reference sequence).

The chain has TRBV24-1 and TRBJ2-1, with D tentatively TRBD1 (5 bases). The V and J ends lost 3 bases and 12 bases respectively, with 17 bases between them. The CDR3 totals 14 residues. CDR1 KGHDR and CDR2 SFDVKD come from the germline V gene. CDR3 amino acids: CATSDPTAVGPQFF. In nucleotides, the CDR3 is TGTGCCACCAGTGATCCGACAGCAGTTGGACCGCAGTTCTTC.

This clonotype appeared a few times. The chain couples TRBV23-1 to TRBJ1-5; 11 positions match TRBD1. TRBV23-1 is treated as an ORF (open reading frame) with a function not yet certain. V shed 3 bases and J 2 bases; nucleotides not matched to a gene: 12. The length of the CDR3 is 19 residues. The CDR3 nucleotides read TGCGCCAGCAGTCATCTGGGGACAGGGGGTAGAAGTGGCAATCAGCCCCAGCATTTT. Amino acids: CASSHLGTGGRSGNQPQHF.

The chain recombines TRBV20-1 with TRBJ2-3, with 7 bases lining up with TRBD1. Losses at the gene ends were 3 bases for V and 1 base for J; bases not matched to a gene: 4. Germline V gene lookup returns CDR1 DFQATT and CDR2 SNEGSKA (reference sequence). There are 14 residues in the CDR3. CDR3 DNA: TGCAGTGCTAGGTCGGGGACAGGCACAGATACGCAGTATTTT. Protein product: CSARSGTGTDTQYF.

Many counts were recorded for this clonotype. V usage is TRBV4-1 and J usage is TRBJ2-7; maybe TRBD2 (6 bases). The CDR3 length is 14 residues. Germline lookup yields CDR1 MGHRA and CDR2 YSYEKL. The V end lost 0 bases, the J end lost 5 bases, and 11 bases lay between the germline ends. The CDR3 coding sequence is TGCGCCAGCAGCCAAGATGGAGGGTTCCACGAGCAGTACTTC. This gives the protein CASSQDGGFHEQYF.

V usage is TRBV5-1 and J usage is TRBJ2-5, with D perhaps matching TRBD2 (5 bases). This CDR3 has 15 amino acids. Trimming took off 3 bases at V and 1 base at J, with 13 bases between the two ends. CDR1 SGHRS and CDR2 YFSETQ come from the germline V gene. CDR3 amino acids: CASSSLGAAQETQYF. The CDR3, as DNA: TGCGCCAGCAGCTCTCTTGGAGCGGCCCAAGAGACCCAGTACTTC.

This clonotype was seen a few times. This chain uses TRBV6-5 with TRBJ2-1; tentatively, D is TRBD1 (6 bases). Trimming shortened V by 1 base and J by 6 bases, and 7 bases separated the two germline ends. Germline lookup yields CDR1 MNHEY and CDR2 SVGAGI. This CDR3 spans 13 amino acids. CDR3 sequence: CASSYFRGNEQFF. The CDR3 DNA sequence: TGTGCCAGCAGTTACTTCAGGGGCAATGAGCAGTTCTTC.

This clonotype was found a few times. The J gene is TRBJ2-7, the V gene TRBV27, with a tentative D call TRBD2 (6 bases). The V end lost 6 bases, the J end lost 3 bases, and 9 bases lay between the germline ends. Germline CDR1 reads MNHEY; CDR2 reads SMNVEV (reference sequence). This CDR3 is 12 amino acids long. CDR3 residues: CASRGLNYEQYF. The CDR3 nucleotides read TGTGCCAGCAGGGGACTTAACTACGAGCAGTACTTC.

This clonotype was observed a few times. The rearrangement links TRBV5-6 to TRBJ2-1; D possibly corresponds to TRBD1 (6 bases). There are 16 residues in the CDR3. Deletions cut 4 bases from V and 0 bases from J, with 14 bases between. Per germline, CDR1 SGHDT and CDR2 YYEEEE. The CDR3 protein is CASSLGADSSYNEQFF. CDR3 DNA sequence: TGTGCCAGCAGCCTGGGGGCGGATAGCTCCTACAATGAGCAGTTCTTC. The whole variable domain, remainder taken from reference TRBV5-6 and TRBJ2-1, is DAGVTQSPTHLIKTRGQQVTLRCSPKSGHDTVSWYQQALGQGPQFIFQYYEEEERQRGNFPDRFSGHQFPNYSSELNVNALLLGDSALYLCASSLGADSSYNEQFFGPGTRLTVL.

The rearrangement uses TRBV20-1 and TRBJ2-7; D not certain. Trimming shortened V by 2 bases and J by 6 bases, and 8 bases separated the two germline ends. The CDR3 totals 11 residues. Germline lookup yields CDR1 DFQATT and CDR2 SNEGSKA (reference sequence). In nucleotides, the CDR3 is TGCAGTGCTAGATACCAAACCGAGCAGTACTTC. Translating gives CSARYQTEQYF.

This clonotype was recorded many times. The rearrangement joins TRBV12-3 or TRBV12-4 to TRBJ2-2; 7 positions match TRBD1. J was trimmed by 7 bases and V by 5 bases; bases with no gene match: 10. The CDR3 runs to 15 residues. The CDR3 DNA sequence: TGTGCCAGCAGTCATAAGGGGGCGCTAAACGGGGAGCTGTTTTTT. Translated, it gives CASSHKGALNGELFF.

The sample holds a few counts of this clonotype. The rearrangement joins TRBV29-1 to TRBJ2-5; D possibly matches TRBD1 or TRBD2 (5 bases each). Germline CDR1 and CDR2: SQVTM and ANQGSEA. The CDR3 loop spans 14 amino acids. Trimming took 3 bases from V and 0 from J, leaving 11 bases between them. CDR3 sequence (DNA): TGCAGCGTTGACCTCGGGGCTAACCAAGAGACCCAGTACTTC. This encodes CSVDLGANQETQYF.

This clonotype was seen only a few times. Here the CDR3 reads CASSQAGTHTGELFF. CDR3 coding DNA: TGTGCCAGCAGCCAAGCCGGGACTCACACCGGGGAGCTGTTTTTT. V is TRBV3-1 and J is TRBJ2-2; a possible D gene is TRBD2 (6 bases). V was trimmed by 1 base and J by 3 bases, leaving 9 bases between them. The length of the CDR3 is 15 residues. CDR1 LGHDT and CDR2 YNNKEL come from the germline V gene (reference sequence).